What follows is one T cell receptor beta chain and its context. Its antigen is not known. This entry belongs to a study of T-cell memory formation after mild COVID-19. Sample barcodes and UMIs were carried by the TCR alpha and TCR beta cDNA libraries that 5'RACE generated with constant-segment primers. One entry per CDR3 protein, called by TCRdb with MiXCR from the 5' RACE reads. Among almost 45,000 distinct CDR3 sequences listed, around 6.3% were seen once. CDR1 and CDR2 from the germline V gene are SGHRS and YFSETQ. V was pared by 3 bases and J by 2 bases, with 11 bases between. This CDR3 comprises 14 residues. Study outcomes and limitations: Pre-infection memory contained some responding clones, which suggested that cross-reactive memory had joined. Clones which contracted sat mainly in CM and EM if CD4+, and in EMRA if CD8+.

The sequencing sample was made of PBMCs or a T cell subset sorted from them (not recorded which). The receptor was isolated from an adult who had mild COVID-19 (a few samples of this study predate the infection). Cell type and time point are not known. V gene TRBV5-1 combines with J gene TRBJ1-2, with TRBD1 as a possible D gene (6 bases). CDR3 DNA: TGCGCCAGCAGCTACAGGGAGGCGAACTATGGCTACACCTTC. Its translation: CASSYREANYGYTF. The full variable domain, its missing parts supplied by reference TRBV5-1 and TRBJ1-2, is KAGVTQTPRYLIKTRGQQVTLSCSPISGHRSVSWYQQTPGQGLQFLFEYFSETQRNKGNFPGRFSGRQFSNSRSEMNVSTLELGDSALYLCASSYREANYGYTFGSGTRLTVV.